Here is one T cell receptor (beta chain) with its context. As yet, its antigen is unknown. The data stem from a study of cytomegalovirus exposure and HLA in healthy donors. Study findings and constraints: Available immune exposure information covered CMV serostatus only.

Primers included in the PCR were 60 Vbeta and 13 Jbeta primers. The table came from immunoSEQ multiplex PCR; TCRdb's copy has only in-frame clones and leaves some out. The sample has under 250,000 clones; about 84% are singletons. Between the trimmed V and J ends, which lost 3 bases and 1 base, there was a span of 18 bases. Germline CDR1 reads WNHNN; CDR2 reads SYGVQD (reference sequence). The CDR3 loop spans 17 amino acids. This rearrangement joins TRBV10-1 to TRBJ1-1; TRBD1 is a possible D gene (5 bases). The TCR was taken from a human donor in good health. Sequenced material: PBMCs. CDR3 loop: CASSDRSVSQGNTEAFF. The CDR3 DNA sequence: TGCGCCAGCAGTGATCGGTCAGTTTCCCAGGGGAACACTGAAGCTTTCTTT.